This T cell receptor (beta chain) was sequenced in a study of T cells in Graves' hyperthyroidism and ophthalmopathy. Absent ophthalmopathy progression within 18 months defined stable Graves' hyperthyroidism. The study left out patients who had uncontrolled infection, other autoimmune disease, pregnancy or lactation. Clinical symptoms, serum thyroxine and TRAb, thyroid ultrasound and orbital computed tomography were used for the diagnoses. Looked up from germline, CDR1 is DFQATT and CDR2 is SNEGSKA (reference sequence). The junction had 8 bases not matched to a gene; V was cut back by 1 base and J by 2 bases. This CDR3 has 17 amino acids. From RNA transcripts, TCR beta CDR3 regions were amplified. The HTBI primer set was used in a first-round RT-PCR of the TCR CDR3. TCRdb used MiXCR to reprocess the multiplex PCR reads, holding one entry per CDR3 protein. The sample includes approximately 530,000 distinct CDR3 sequences, about a sixth of them seen just once.

The chain couples TRBV20-1 to TRBJ1-5; 10 bases agree with TRBD1. The sample taken for sequencing was blood. This clonotype was obtained from a woman aged 18-29 years with Graves' hyperthyroidism. CDR3 nucleotide sequence: TGCAGTGCTAGAGTGGGACAGGGGATTAGGGGCAATCAGCCCCAGCATTTT. It specifies CSARVGQGIRGNQPQHF.